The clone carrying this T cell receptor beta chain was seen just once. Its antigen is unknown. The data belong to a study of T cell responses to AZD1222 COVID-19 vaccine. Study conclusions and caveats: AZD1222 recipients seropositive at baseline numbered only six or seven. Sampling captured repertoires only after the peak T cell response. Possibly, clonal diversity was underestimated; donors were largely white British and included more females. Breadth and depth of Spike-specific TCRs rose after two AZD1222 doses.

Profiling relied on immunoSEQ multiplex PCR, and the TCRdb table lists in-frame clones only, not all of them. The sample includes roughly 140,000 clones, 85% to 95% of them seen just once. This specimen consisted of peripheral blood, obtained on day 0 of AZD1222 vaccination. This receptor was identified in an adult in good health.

The CDR3 loop is CASRLFDKPNYGYTF. The DNA of the CDR3 is TGTGCCAGCAGACTTTTTGACAAGCCTAACTATGGCTACACCTTC. This rearrangement joins TRBV6-5 to TRBJ1-2; D uncertain. This CDR3 has 15 residues. Per the germline V gene, CDR1 is MNHEY and CDR2 is SVGAGI. V was pared by 6 bases and J by 0 bases, with 14 bases between.